Shown below are 2 T cell receptor beta chains from a single sample sequenced in a study of T cell clusters in autoimmune cytopenias. TRB was amplified by touch-down multiplex PCR, primer pools A and B combined. TCRdb re-called the multiplex PCR reads, yielding one record per CDR3 amino acid sequence without DNA. The sample table sets out a few thousand distinct CDR3 sequences. Tens of thousands of genome equivalents of blood DNA were amplified for TRB. Sequencing input: peripheral blood. The receptors originated from a human donor with an autoimmune cytopenia or autoimmune hepatitis (not recorded which).

This clonotype is deemed medium-sized (0.01 to 0.1%) by its frequency. The chain is built from TRBV27 and TRBJ2-7; TCRdb names TRBD1, which stays unverified in the absence of DNA. The CDR3 runs to 16 residues. Germline V gene data show CDR1 as MNHEY and CDR2 as SMNVEV (reference sequence). The CDR3 loop reads CASSPGAGGYSHEQYF.

The chain links TRBV11-3 to TRBJ1-6; lacking DNA, the TRBD1 call made by TCRdb goes unchecked. The CDR3 covers 15 residues. Per the germline V gene, CDR1 is SGHNT and CDR2 is YENEEA. The CDR3 sequence: CASSVQGAGESPLHF.